These T cell receptor beta chains were read from a single sample in a study of T cells in localized non-small cell lung cancer. Generated by immunoSEQ multiplex PCR, the TCRdb table keeps only in-frame clones and is missing some. The repertoire holds some 34,000 clones, with over 75% as singletons. This specimen was peripheral blood, taken before any cancer treatment. Every receptor here comes from a male donor aged 60 or over with stage III squamous cell lung carcinoma. Both conserved end residues are part of each CDR3. The D gene is left open where the match is weak. Only part of the rows carry a size: once, few, many, or a class if the clone is expanded.

TRBJ2-3 TRBV6-5 - once CASVWADTQYF TGTGCCAGCGTCTGGGCAGATACGCAGTATTTT
TRBJ2-3 TRBV7-2 TRBD2 - CASSLSRLAASRTQYF TGTGCCAGCAGCTTATCCCGACTAGCGGCTTCTCGTACGCAGTATTTT
TRBJ2-1 TRBV28 TRBD2 - CASSPLGTSGYNEQFF TGTGCCAGCAGTCCCCTAGGGACTAGCGGATACAATGAGCAGTTCTTC
TRBJ1-5 TRBV19 - - CASSITHQPQHF TGTGCCAGTAGTATTACACATCAGCCCCAGCATTTT
TRBJ1-2 TRBV5-4 - few CASHGPNYGYTF TGTGCCAGTCACGGACCTAACTATGGCTACACCTTC
TRBJ2-3 TRBV5-4 TRBD2 once CASSLATSGGGGDTQYF TGTGCCAGCAGCCTCGCCACTAGCGGGGGGGGCGGGGATACGCAGTATTTT
TRBJ2-7 TRBV7-9 - - CASSLASGRGYYEQYF TGTGCCAGCAGCTTAGCTTCGGGACGAGGATACTACGAGCAGTACTTC
TRBJ2-7 TRBV4-3 TRBD1 - CASSQVRDSYEQYF TGCGCCAGCAGCCAAGTCCGGGACAGCTACGAGCAGTACTTC
TRBJ2-7 TRBV5-6 - - CASSLTYRRSYEQYF TGTGCCAGCAGCTTGACGTACAGACGTTCCTACGAGCAGTACTTC
TRBJ1-5 TRBV6-5 - - CASSYKSNQPQHF TGTGCCAGCAGTTACAAAAGCAATCAGCCCCAGCATTTT
TRBJ1-5 TRBV7-8 TRBD1 few CASSLTGGPSQPQHF TGTGCCAGCAGCTTGACAGGGGGCCCGAGTCAGCCCCAGCATTTT
TRBJ1-6 TRBV7-6 - - CASSSKPFFPETGLNSPLHF TGTGCCAGCAGCTCCAAACCGTTTTTCCCCGAAACAGGGTTGAATTCACCCCTCCACTTT
TRBJ2-7 TRBV6-1 - - CASLDSLTYEQYF TGTGCCAGCCTGGACAGCCTAACCTACGAGCAGTACTTC
TRBJ2-2 TRBV6-5 - - CASSLQGTGGELFF TGTGCCAGCAGTTTACAGGGTACCGGCGGGGAGCTGTTTTTT
TRBJ2-7 TRBV6-6 TRBD1 - CASSLGGTGGGEQYF TGTGCCAGCAGTTTGGGCGGGACAGGGGGCGGCGAGCAGTACTTC
TRBJ2-3 TRBV5-1 TRBD2 once CASSNGRARDTQYF TGCGCCAGCAGCAACGGGAGGGCGAGAGATACGCAGTATTTT
TRBJ2-6 TRBV7-7 - - CASSSGDTQSRANVLTF TGTGCCAGCAGCTCAGGTGATACACAAAGTCGGGCCAACGTCCTGACTTTC
TRBJ2-3 TRBV7-7 - - CASSADGHTQYF TGTGCCAGCAGCGCGGATGGTCATACGCAGTATTTT